The clone carrying this T cell receptor (beta chain) was counted a few times. The sample belongs to a study of patients and donors after allogeneic stem cell transplantation. TCRdb recomputed calls from the RT-PCR reads with MiXCR, one row per CDR3 protein. The repertoire holds about a million distinct CDR3 sequences, with 15% to 20% as singletons. The receptor was derived from a human donor who was either an allogeneic HSCT recipient or a stem cell or donor lymphocyte infusion donor (not recorded which). It is not recorded whose cells these are; they may come from a transplant donor. The sequencing input was blood, either unsorted or a sorted T cell fraction (not recorded which).

The CDR3 nucleotides are TGTGCCAGCAGTTTGTGGAATTCACCCCTCCACTTT. It yields the protein CASSLWNSPLHF. J is TRBJ1-6 and V is TRBV27; no clear D gene. Germline values: CDR1 MNHEY, CDR2 SMNVEV (reference sequence). The CDR3 runs 12 residues. The ends were cut back, 3 bases at V and 7 bases at J, with 4 bases in the middle.